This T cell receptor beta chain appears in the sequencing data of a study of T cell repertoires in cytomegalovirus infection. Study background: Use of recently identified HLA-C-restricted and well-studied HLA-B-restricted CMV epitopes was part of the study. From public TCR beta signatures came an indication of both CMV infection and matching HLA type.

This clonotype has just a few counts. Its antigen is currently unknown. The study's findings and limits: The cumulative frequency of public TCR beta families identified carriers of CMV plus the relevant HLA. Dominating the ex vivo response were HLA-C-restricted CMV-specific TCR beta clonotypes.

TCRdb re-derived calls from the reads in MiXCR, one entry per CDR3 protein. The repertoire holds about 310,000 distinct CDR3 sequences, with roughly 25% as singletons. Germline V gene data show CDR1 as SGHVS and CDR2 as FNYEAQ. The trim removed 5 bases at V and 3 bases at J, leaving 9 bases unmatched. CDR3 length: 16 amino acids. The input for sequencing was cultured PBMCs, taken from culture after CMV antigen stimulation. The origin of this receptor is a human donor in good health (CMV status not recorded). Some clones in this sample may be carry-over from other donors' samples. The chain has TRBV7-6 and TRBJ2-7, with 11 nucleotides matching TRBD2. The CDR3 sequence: CASSPGGLAEVYEQYV. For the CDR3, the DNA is TGTGCCAGCAGCCCCGGGGGACTAGCGGAAGTCTACGAGCAGTACGTC.